Listed here are 5 T cell receptor beta chains from one sample, sequenced in a study of T-cell reconstitution after alpha-beta-depleted transplantation in children. Unique molecular identifiers were incorporated into the prepared TCRbeta library. TCRdb reanalysed the PCR reads using MiXCR and keeps one entry per CDR3 protein. Here the sample spans over 200,000 distinct CDR3 sequences, 7% to 9% being singletons. Sequencing was performed on PBMCs, mostly from graft donor cells, taken 360 days after TCRalphabeta/CD19-depleted stem cell transplant. The receptor source for this set is a male patient aged 2-9 years who had a stem cell transplant for acute myeloid leukemia, so the T cells may come from the graft donor.

This clonotype was picked up a small number of times. This chain joins TRBV5-1 and TRBJ2-1, with D tentatively TRBD1 (6 bases). The germline V and J ends were trimmed by 0 bases and 1 base, with 17 bases remaining between them. CDR3 length: 18 residues. From germline, CDR1 is SGHRS and CDR2 YFSETQ. The CDR3 coding sequence is TGCGCCAGCAGCTTGGATCCCCGGCCGAGGGGGTCCTACAATGAGCAGTTCTTC. Its protein product is CASSLDPRPRGSYNEQFF. The variable domain in full, completed from reference TRBV5-1 and TRBJ2-1, reads KAGVTQTPRYLIKTRGQQVTLSCSPISGHRSVSWYQQTPGQGLQFLFEYFSETQRNKGNFPGRFSGRQFSNSRSEMNVSTLELGDSALYLCASSLDPRPRGSYNEQFFGPGTRLTVL.

In its sample, this clonotype was seen a few times. The genes are TRBV12-3 or TRBV12-4 and TRBJ2-7; 11 positions match TRBD2. CDR3 length equals 15 residues. J was trimmed by 6 bases and V by 4 bases; bases with no gene match: 8. The CDR3 sequence: CASSSQLAGVLEQYF. The CDR3 nucleotides read TGTGCCAGCAGTTCCCAACTAGCGGGAGTTCTCGAGCAGTACTTC.

This clonotype was observed a few times. The chain uses TRBV6-5 and TRBJ1-2; TRBD1 agrees at 7 bases. The CDR3 totals 14 residues. V shed 4 bases, J shed 4 bases, and the junction held 6 bases outside the gene matches. CDR1 and CDR2 from the germline V gene are MNHEY and SVGAGI. The CDR3 bases are TGTGCCAGCAGTTCCTACAGGGGCGGCTATGGCTACACCTTC. This codes for CASSSYRGGYGYTF.

This clonotype was seen a handful of times. The V gene is TRBV6-1, the J gene TRBJ1-1; D unclear. Germline assignment: CDR1 MNHNS and CDR2 SASEGT. The CDR3 is 14 residues long. The V end lost 6 bases, the J end lost 0 bases, and 11 bases lay between the germline ends. The CDR3 DNA follows: TGTGCCAGCAGCCGCCAAGGTCTGAACACTGAAGCTTTCTTT. It is translated as CASSRQGLNTEAFF.

Many counts were recorded for this clonotype. The genes are TRBV4-3 and TRBJ2-7; the match to TRBD1 covers 10 bases. V was pared by 5 bases and J by 4 bases, with 5 bases of the junction left unmatched. The CDR3 spans 14 residues. From germline, CDR1 is LGHNA and CDR2 YSLEER. The CDR3 DNA reads as TGCGCCAGCAGCTCGGGACAGGGGTCGTACGAGCAGTACTTC. Translation gives CASSSGQGSYEQYF.